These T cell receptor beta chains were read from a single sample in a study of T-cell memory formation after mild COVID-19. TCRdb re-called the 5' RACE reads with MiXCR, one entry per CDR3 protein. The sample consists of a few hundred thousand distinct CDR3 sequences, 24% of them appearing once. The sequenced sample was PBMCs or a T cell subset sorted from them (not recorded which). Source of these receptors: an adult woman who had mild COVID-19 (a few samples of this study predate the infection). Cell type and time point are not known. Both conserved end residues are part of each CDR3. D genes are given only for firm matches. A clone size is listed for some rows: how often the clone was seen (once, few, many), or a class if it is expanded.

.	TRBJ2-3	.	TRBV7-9	CASRGTGNYTDTQYF	TGTGCCAGCAGGGGAACTGGGAATTACACAGATACGCAGTATTTT
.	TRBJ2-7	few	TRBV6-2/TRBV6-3	CASSYTSLGGYEQYF	TGTGCCAGCAGTTACACGTCACTAGGGGGATACGAGCAGTACTTC
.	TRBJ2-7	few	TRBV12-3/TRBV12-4	CASSQKQGHYEQYF	TGTGCCAGCAGCCAAAAACAGGGACACTACGAGCAGTACTTC
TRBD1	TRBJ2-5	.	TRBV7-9	CASSMKDRGRIETQYF	TGTGCCAGCAGCATGAAGGACAGGGGGCGGATCGAGACCCAGTACTTC
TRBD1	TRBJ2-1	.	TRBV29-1	CSDDRAGDSEQFF	TGCAGCGATGATCGGGCAGGGGACAGTGAGCAGTTCTTC
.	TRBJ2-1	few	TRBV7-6	CASSLRLAGAAYNEQFF	TGTGCCAGCAGCTTAAGGTTGGCGGGGGCGGCCTACAATGAGCAGTTCTTC
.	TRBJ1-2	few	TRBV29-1	CSVEPLGRLEGYTF	TGCAGCGTTGAACCCTTAGGGAGGCTCGAGGGCTACACCTTC
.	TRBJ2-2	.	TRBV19	CASSIGLPNTGELFF	TGTGCCAGTAGTATTGGACTCCCGAACACCGGGGAGCTGTTTTTT
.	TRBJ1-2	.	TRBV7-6	CASSQIDTYGYTF	TGTGCCAGCAGTCAGATCGACACCTATGGCTACACCTTC
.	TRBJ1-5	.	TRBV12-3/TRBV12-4	CDSTRGYQPQHF	TGTGACAGCACCCGGGGGTATCAGCCCCAGCATTTT
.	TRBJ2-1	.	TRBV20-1	CSARALGALSNEQFF	TGCAGTGCTAGAGCATTAGGGGCCCTATCTAATGAGCAGTTCTTC
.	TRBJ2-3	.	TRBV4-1	CASSLQGLTDTQYF	TGCGCCAGCAGCCTCCAGGGGCTCACAGATACGCAGTATTTT
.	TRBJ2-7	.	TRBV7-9	CASSPLEEQYF	TGTGCCAGCAGCCCGCTTGAGGAGCAGTACTTC
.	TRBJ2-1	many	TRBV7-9	CASTTAGSSYNEQFF	TGTGCCAGCACTACGGCAGGGTCATCCTACAATGAGCAGTTCTTC
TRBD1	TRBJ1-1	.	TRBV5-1	CASSSLPGTGNTEAFF	TGCGCCAGCAGCTCTTTACCCGGGACAGGGAACACTGAAGCTTTCTTT
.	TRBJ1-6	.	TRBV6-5	CASSYSISRVHSPLHF	TGTGCCAGCAGTTACTCGATCTCGAGGGTACATTCACCCCTCCACTTT
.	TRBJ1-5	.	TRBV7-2	CASSLQGRMSNQPQHF	TGTGCCAGCAGCTTACAAGGGCGGATGAGCAATCAGCCCCAGCATTTT
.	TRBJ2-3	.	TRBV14	CASSQGTLGATSTDTQYF	TGTGCCAGCAGCCAGGGGACTCTCGGGGCCACTAGCACAGATACGCAGTATTTT
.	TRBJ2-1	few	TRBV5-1	CASSLSGVEQFF	TGCGCCAGCAGCTTGTCCGGGGTCGAGCAGTTCTTC
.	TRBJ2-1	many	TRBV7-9	CASSLGIRGPPHHNEQFF	TGTGCCAGCAGCTTAGGGATACGGGGACCCCCTCACCACAATGAGCAGTTCTTC
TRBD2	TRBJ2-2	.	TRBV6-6	CASRPPSGGARGGELFF	TGTGCCAGCAGACCCCCTTCGGGGGGGGCTCGCGGCGGGGAGCTGTTTTTT
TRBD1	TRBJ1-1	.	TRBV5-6	CASSLKTGVVAFF	TGTGCCAGCAGCCTTAAGACAGGGGTTGTAGCTTTCTTT
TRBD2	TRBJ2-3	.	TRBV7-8	CASGRGVGADTQYF	TGTGCCAGCGGCCGGGGGGTGGGGGCAGATACGCAGTATTTT
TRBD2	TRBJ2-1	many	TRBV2	CASSVSGSSYNEQFF	TGTGCCAGCAGTGTTAGCGGGAGCTCCTACAATGAGCAGTTCTTC
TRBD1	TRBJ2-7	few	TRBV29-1	CSVRTGAGEQYF	TGCAGCGTTCGGACAGGGGCTGGGGAGCAGTACTTC
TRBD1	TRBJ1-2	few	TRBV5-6	CASSLVAGGNYGYTF	TGTGCCAGCAGCTTGGTAGCAGGGGGCAACTATGGCTACACCTTC
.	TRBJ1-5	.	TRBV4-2	CASSPPASRESQHF	TGTGCCAGCAGCCCCCCGGCCTCCCGAGAGTCCCAGCATTTT
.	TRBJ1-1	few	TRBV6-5	CASSYSWQGHTEAFF	TGTGCCAGCAGTTACTCGTGGCAAGGGCATACTGAAGCTTTCTTT
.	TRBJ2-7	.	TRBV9	CASSPGRQKRDEQYF	TGTGCCAGCAGCCCCGGACGCCAAAAGCGCGACGAGCAGTACTTC
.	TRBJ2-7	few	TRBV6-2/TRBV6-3	CASSYDAPLEQYF	TGTGCCAGCAGTTACGACGCTCCTCTGGAGCAGTACTTC
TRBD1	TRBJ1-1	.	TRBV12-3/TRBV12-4	CASNLGQARNTEAFF	TGTGCCAGCAACCTCGGACAGGCCCGGAACACTGAAGCTTTCTTT
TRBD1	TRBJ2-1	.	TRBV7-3	CASSLGYRDRLYNEQFF	TGTGCCAGCAGCTTAGGATACCGGGACAGGCTTTACAATGAGCAGTTCTTC
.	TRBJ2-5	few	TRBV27	CASSPSSAPGETQYF	TGTGCCAGCAGCCCTTCTTCGGCACCCGGGGAGACCCAGTACTTC
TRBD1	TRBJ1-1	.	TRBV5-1	CASSHGDRTTEAFF	TGCGCCAGCAGTCATGGGGACAGGACGACTGAAGCTTTCTTT
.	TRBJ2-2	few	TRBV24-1	CATSDFWPGNTGELFF	TGTGCCACCAGTGATTTTTGGCCAGGGAACACCGGGGAGCTGTTTTTT
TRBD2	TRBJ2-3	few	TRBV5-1	CASSETSGSDTQYF	TGCGCCAGCAGCGAGACTAGCGGGAGTGATACGCAGTATTTT
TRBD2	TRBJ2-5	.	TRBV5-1	CASSLGGRRGETQYF	TGCGCCAGCAGCTTGGGCGGGAGAAGGGGAGAGACCCAGTACTTC
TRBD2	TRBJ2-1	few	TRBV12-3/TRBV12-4	CATTTSGINNEQFF	TGTGCCACAACAACTAGCGGGATCAACAATGAGCAGTTCTTC
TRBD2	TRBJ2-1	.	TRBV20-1	CSARDPGTRGIYNEQFF	TGCAGTGCTAGAGATCCAGGGACTAGGGGTATCTACAATGAGCAGTTCTTC
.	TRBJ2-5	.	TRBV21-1	CASSGWRRKPGEKETQYF	TGTGCCAGCAGCGGATGGAGGAGGAAGCCGGGGGAAAAAGAGACCCAGTACTTC
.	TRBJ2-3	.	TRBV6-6	CASSRPSREIFGRTDTQYF	TGTGCCAGCAGCCGACCGTCAAGGGAGATCTTCGGACGCACAGATACGCAGTATTTT
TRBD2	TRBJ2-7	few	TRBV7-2	CASSSAGISYEQYF	TGTGCCAGCAGCTCAGCGGGAATCTCCTACGAGCAGTACTTC
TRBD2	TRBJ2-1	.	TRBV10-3	CAISALAGKQFF	TGTGCCATCAGTGCCTTAGCGGGAAAGCAGTTCTTC
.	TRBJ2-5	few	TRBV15	CATSGGPLGETQYF	TGTGCCACCAGCGGGGGCCCACTAGGAGAGACCCAGTACTTC
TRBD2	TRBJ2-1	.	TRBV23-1	CASSQSLRTSGDNEQFF	TGCGCCAGCAGTCAATCGCTTCGGACTAGCGGTGACAATGAGCAGTTCTTC
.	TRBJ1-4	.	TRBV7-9	CASSWGDSNEKLFF	TGTGCCAGCAGTTGGGGAGACTCTAATGAAAAACTGTTTTTT
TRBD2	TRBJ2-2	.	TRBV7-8	CASSFSLAGVGELFF	TGTGCCAGCAGCTTCAGCCTAGCGGGAGTCGGGGAGCTGTTTTTT